This T cell receptor beta chain was sequenced during a study of shared clonotypes between healthy human individuals. Trimming removed 0 bases at V and 4 bases at J, with 11 bases between. The germline V gene has CDR1 SGDLS and CDR2 YYNGEE. The CDR3 is 14 residues long. TCRdb's copy holds only in-frame clones and misses some; the assay was immunoSEQ multiplex PCR. The sample carries approximately 2.1 million clones, 85% to 95% recorded once. Naive CD45RA+ and memory CD45RA-negative subsets were split from CD4+ cells. About this clone itself: The antigen remains undetermined. Within the sample, other DNA sequences also encode this same CDR3.

Whole-study findings and limits: Some naive CD4 clonotypes, around 4.7%, turned up in common across a handful of donors. Clonotypes not shared had lower generation probabilities than those common to all four donors.

The sample comprised naive CD4+ T cells from PBMCs. Subset indicated: CD45RA+ positively selected. This chain joins TRBV9 and TRBJ2-7; D is possibly TRBD1 or TRBD2 (5 bases each). The sequence derives from a man aged 18 to 35 in good health. Some clones in this sample may be carry-over from other donors' samples. The CDR3 region is CASSVGPGSYEQYF. The CDR3 region has the DNA TGTGCCAGCAGCGTAGGCCCAGGGAGTTACGAGCAGTACTTC.